The 10 T cell receptor beta chains reported below all come from one sample, sequenced in a study of cytomegalovirus exposure and HLA in healthy donors. Sequenced by immunoSEQ multiplex PCR; TCRdb stores in-frame clones only, minus some. The repertoire holds a few hundred thousand clones, with 86% as singletons. The specimen sequenced was PBMCs. The receptors derive from a woman between 18 and 29 years old in good health and CMV-seronegative.

V gene TRBV27 combines with J gene TRBJ1-1, with 8 bases identical to TRBD1. Germline CDR1 and CDR2: MNHEY and SMNVEV (reference sequence). The CDR3 totals 17 residues. J gave up 3 bases and V 4 bases, and 13 bases lay outside the gene matches. The CDR3, as DNA: TGTGCCAGCAGTTCGCAGGGGGCCGGCGTTATAGACACTGAAGCTTTCTTT. It is translated as CASSSQGAGVIDTEAFF.

The chain recombines TRBV21-1 with TRBJ2-6; the table assigns TRBD2, which was not confirmed against the DNA. TRBV21-1 is a listed pseudogene. The CDR3 runs to 16 residues. The CDR3 sequence: CASSGEGIAGANVLTF. The CDR3 nucleotides read TGTGCCAGCAGTGGGGAGGGGATAGCAGGGGCCAACGTCCTGACTTTC.

The chain links TRBV28 to TRBJ2-3; 16 nucleotides line up with TRBD2. The CDR3 loop spans 18 amino acids. Germline V gene lookup returns CDR1 MDHEN and CDR2 SYDVKM. Trimming took 7 bases from V and 3 from J; bases not matched to a gene: 10. The CDR3 spells CASTSGLAGGPVTDTQYF. CDR3 coding DNA: TGTGCCAGCACCTCGGGACTAGCGGGAGGGCCGGTAACAGATACGCAGTATTTT.

V gene TRBV9 combines with J gene TRBJ2-7, with D possibly being TRBD1 (5 bases). The CDR3 is made up of 15 amino acids. The V end lost 0 bases, the J end lost 0 bases, and 10 bases lay between the germline ends. Germline CDR1 is SGDLS and CDR2 is YYNGEE. The CDR3 nucleotides read TGTGCCAGCAGCGTAGCTGGGCAGGGCTCCTACGAGCAGTACTTC. This codes for CASSVAGQGSYEQYF.

This clone was detected a few times. The chain links TRBV5-1 to TRBJ1-1; D gene unclear. This CDR3 is built from 13 residues. Trimming stripped 3 bases from V and 4 bases from J, with 10 bases between. CDR1 and CDR2 (germline): SGHRS, YFSETQ. CDR3 protein: CASSWEGTTEAFF. The CDR3 nucleotides read TGCGCCAGCAGCTGGGAGGGAACCACTGAAGCTTTCTTT.

The rearrangement joins TRBV6-6 to TRBJ1-4; D is uncertain. Between the trimmed V and J ends, which lost 5 bases and 0 bases, there was a span of 10 bases. Germline V CDR1 and CDR2: MNHNY, SVGAGI (reference sequence). The CDR3 sequence is 15 residues long. DNA of the CDR3: TGTGCCAGCAGTGGGCAGGCAACAACTAATGAAAAACTGTTTTTT. It codes for CASSGQATTNEKLFF.

The rearrangement joins TRBV7-8 to TRBJ2-2, with TRBD1 identical over 10 bases. The germline V gene encodes CDR1 SGHVS and CDR2 FQNEAQ. The CDR3 runs to 18 residues. The J segment lost 0 bases and the V segment lost 5 bases, leaving 9 bases of the junction unmatched. CDR3 region: CASSAPGTGASNTGELFF. The CDR3 DNA reads TGTGCCAGCAGCGCACCCGGGACAGGGGCTTCGAACACCGGGGAGCTGTTTTTT.

The rearrangement joins TRBV12-5 to TRBJ1-3; possible D gene TRBD1, 5 bases. The CDR3 spans 16 residues. Germline V gene sequence: CDR1 LGHNT, CDR2 FRNRAP. The germline V and J ends were trimmed by 0 bases and 4 bases, with 13 bases remaining between them. The CDR3 sequence is CASGLVQDSYGNTIYF. The CDR3, as DNA: TGTGCTAGTGGTTTGGTACAAGACAGTTACGGAAACACCATATATTTT.

The chain has TRBV5-1 and TRBJ2-2, with a possible D match to TRBD1 (5 bases). The CDR3 extends over 14 amino acids. V lost 6 bases, J lost 4 bases, and 13 bases lay in between. Germline assignment: CDR1 SGHRS and CDR2 YFSETQ. CDR3 region: CASKVQVGTGELFF. The CDR3 coding sequence is TGCGCCAGCAAGGTACAGGTGGGCACCGGGGAGCTGTTTTTT.

The chain recombines TRBV5-6 with TRBJ2-7, with 7 bases identical to TRBD2. The CDR3 loop spans 14 amino acids. V dropped 4 bases and J dropped 0; count of bases not matched to a gene: 4. Germline CDR1 reads SGHDT; CDR2 reads YYEEEE. The CDR3 is CASSPGRSSYEQYF. The CDR3 DNA sequence: TGTGCCAGCAGCCCCGGGAGGTCCTCCTACGAGCAGTACTTC.